This T cell receptor beta chain came from a study of identifying expanded T cells in peripheral blood. From germline, CDR1 is SGHNT and CDR2 YYREEE (reference sequence). V was shortened by 1 base and J by 5 bases, with 15 bases between the two germline ends. The CDR3 spans 15 residues. The data were produced by immunoSEQ multiplex PCR, yet TCRdb's version contains in-frame clones alone and is incomplete. The top ten clones hold 3% to 3.5% of a sample with 95,000 to 150,000 clones, more than 80% of them seen once. The sequence derives from a person aged 18 to 70 in good health. Sequencing was carried out using blood. The chain uses TRBV5-4 and TRBJ2-5; TRBD2 might be the D (6 bases). The CDR3 nucleotides read TGTGCCAGCAGCTTGAGTAGTATGGGGAGGGAGACCCAGTACTTC. This translates into CASSLSSMGRETQYF.